This T cell receptor (beta chain) was profiled in a study of patients and donors after allogeneic stem cell transplantation. TCRdb processed the RT-PCR reads anew with MiXCR; each CDR3 protein has one entry. The table lists some 880,000 distinct CDR3 sequences, around 17% of them singletons. The length of the CDR3 is 15 residues. Per the germline V gene, CDR1 is SEHNR and CDR2 is FQNEAQ (reference sequence). The V and J ends lost 5 bases and 8 bases, in that order; junction bases with no gene match: 4. The sequence derives from a human donor who was either an allogeneic HSCT recipient or a stem cell or donor lymphocyte infusion donor (not recorded which). It is not recorded whose cells these are; they may come from a transplant donor. Specimen: blood, either unsorted or a sorted T cell fraction (not recorded which). This rearrangement joins TRBV7-9 to TRBJ2-1; 15 bases line up with TRBD2. The CDR3 coding sequence is TGTGCCAGCAGCCCCGGACTAGCGGGGGGGGATGAGCAGTTCTTC. Protein: CASSPGLAGGDEQFF.